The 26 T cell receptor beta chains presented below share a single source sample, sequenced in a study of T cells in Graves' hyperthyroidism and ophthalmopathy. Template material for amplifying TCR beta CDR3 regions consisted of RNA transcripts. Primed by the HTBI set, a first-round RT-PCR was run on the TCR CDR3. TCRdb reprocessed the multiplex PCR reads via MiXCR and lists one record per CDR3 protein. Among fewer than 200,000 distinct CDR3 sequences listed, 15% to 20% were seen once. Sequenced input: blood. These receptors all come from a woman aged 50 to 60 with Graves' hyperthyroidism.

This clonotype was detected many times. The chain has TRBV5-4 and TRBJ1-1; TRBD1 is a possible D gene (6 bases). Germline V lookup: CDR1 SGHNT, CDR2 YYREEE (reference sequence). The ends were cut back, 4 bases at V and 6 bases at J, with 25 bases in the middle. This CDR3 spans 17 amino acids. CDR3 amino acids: CASSPGGLTGAGAEAFF. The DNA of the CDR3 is TGTGCCAGCAGCCCGGGGGGCCTAACGGGGGCAGGCGCTGAAGCTTTCTTT.

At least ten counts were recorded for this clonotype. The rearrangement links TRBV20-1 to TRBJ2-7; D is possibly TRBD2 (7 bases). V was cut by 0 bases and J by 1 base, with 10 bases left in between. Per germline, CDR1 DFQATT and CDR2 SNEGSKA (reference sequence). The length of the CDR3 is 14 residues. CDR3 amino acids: CSAREGGGSYEQYF. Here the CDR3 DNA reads TGCAGTGCTAGAGAAGGGGGGGGGTCCTACGAGCAGTACTTC.

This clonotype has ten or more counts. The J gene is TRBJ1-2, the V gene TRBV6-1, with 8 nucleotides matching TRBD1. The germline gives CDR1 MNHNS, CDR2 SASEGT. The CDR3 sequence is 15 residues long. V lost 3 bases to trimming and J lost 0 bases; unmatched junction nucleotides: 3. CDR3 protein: CASSEGTGPNYGYTF. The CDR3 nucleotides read TGTGCCAGCAGTGAGGGGACAGGCCCTAACTATGGCTACACCTTC.

The CDR3 loop is CSARAGGSSYNSPLHF. Here the CDR3 DNA reads TGCAGTGCTAGGGCAGGGGGATCCTCCTATAATTCACCCCTCCACTTT. This rearrangement joins TRBV20-1 to TRBJ1-6; 7 bases fit TRBD1. J gave up 0 bases and V 3 bases, and 5 bases lay outside the gene matches. This CDR3 has 16 residues. CDR1 is DFQATT and CDR2 is SNEGSKA in the germline V gene (reference sequence).

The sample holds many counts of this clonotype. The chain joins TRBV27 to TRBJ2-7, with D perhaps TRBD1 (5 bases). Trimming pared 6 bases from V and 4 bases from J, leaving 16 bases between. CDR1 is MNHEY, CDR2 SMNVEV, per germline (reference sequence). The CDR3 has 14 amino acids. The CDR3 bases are TGTGCCAGCAGCTTCCAGGGTCTGGGGTACGAGCAGTACTTC. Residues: CASSFQGLGYEQYF.

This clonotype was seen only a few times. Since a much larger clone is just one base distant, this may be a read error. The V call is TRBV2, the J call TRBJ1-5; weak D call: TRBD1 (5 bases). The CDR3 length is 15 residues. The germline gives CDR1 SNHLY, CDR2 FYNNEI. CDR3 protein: CASSGAGLNNQPQRF. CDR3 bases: TGTGCCAGCAGTGGGGCGGGGCTAAACAATCAGCCCCAGCGTTTT.

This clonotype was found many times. The CDR3 loop is CASSHRTGGSSPLHF. The CDR3 DNA is TGTGCCAGCAGCCACCGGACAGGGGGCAGCTCACCCCTCCACTTT. The rearrangement uses TRBV6-2 or TRBV6-3 and TRBJ1-6; TRBD1 matches at 11 bases. Germline V lookup: CDR1 MNHEY, CDR2 SVGEGT. The trim removed 6 bases at V and 10 bases at J, leaving 8 bases unmatched. CDR3 length: 15 residues.

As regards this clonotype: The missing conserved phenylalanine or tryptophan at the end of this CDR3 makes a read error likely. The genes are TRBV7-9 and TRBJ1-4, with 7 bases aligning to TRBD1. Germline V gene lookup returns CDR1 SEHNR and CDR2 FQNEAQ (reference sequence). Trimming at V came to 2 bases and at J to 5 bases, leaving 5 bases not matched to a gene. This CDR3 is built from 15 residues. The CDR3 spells CASSLLGTENEKLFS. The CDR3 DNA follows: TGTGCCAGCAGCTTATTGGGGACAGAGAATGAAAAACTGTTTTCT.

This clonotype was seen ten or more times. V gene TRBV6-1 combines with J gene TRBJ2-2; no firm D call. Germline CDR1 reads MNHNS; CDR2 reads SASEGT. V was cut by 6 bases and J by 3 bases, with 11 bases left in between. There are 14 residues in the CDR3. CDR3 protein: CASRFQDHTGELFF. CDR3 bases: TGTGCCAGCAGGTTTCAGGACCACACCGGGGAGCTGTTTTTT.

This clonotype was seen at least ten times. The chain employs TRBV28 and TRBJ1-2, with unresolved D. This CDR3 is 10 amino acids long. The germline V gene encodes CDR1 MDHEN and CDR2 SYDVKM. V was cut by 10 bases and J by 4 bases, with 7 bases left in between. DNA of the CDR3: TGTGCCACCTTTTCCTATGGCTACACCTTC. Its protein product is CATFSYGYTF.

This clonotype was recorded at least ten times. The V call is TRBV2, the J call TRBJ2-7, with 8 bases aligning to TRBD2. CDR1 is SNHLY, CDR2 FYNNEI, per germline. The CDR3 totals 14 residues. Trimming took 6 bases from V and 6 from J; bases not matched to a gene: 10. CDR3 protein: CASRLTGGASEQYF. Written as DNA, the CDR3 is TGTGCCAGCAGGCTTACGGGGGGGGCCAGCGAGCAGTACTTC. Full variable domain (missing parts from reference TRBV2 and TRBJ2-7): EPEVTQTPSHQVTQMGQEVILRCVPISNHLYFYWYRQILGQKVEFLVSFYNNEISEKSEIFDDQFSVERPDGSNFTLKIRSTKLEDSAMYFCASRLTGGASEQYFGPGTRLTVT.

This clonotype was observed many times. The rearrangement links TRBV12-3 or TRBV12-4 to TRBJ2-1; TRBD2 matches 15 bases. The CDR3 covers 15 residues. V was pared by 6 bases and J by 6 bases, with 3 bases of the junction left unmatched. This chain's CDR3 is CASRRTSGGVNEQFF. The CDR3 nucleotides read TGTGCCAGCAGGCGGACTAGCGGGGGGGTCAATGAGCAGTTCTTC.

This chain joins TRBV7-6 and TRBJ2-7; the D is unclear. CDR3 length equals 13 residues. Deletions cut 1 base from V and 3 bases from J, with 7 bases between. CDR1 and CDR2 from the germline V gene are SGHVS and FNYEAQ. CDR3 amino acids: CASSLDLFYEQYF. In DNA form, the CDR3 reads TGTGCCAGCAGCTTAGATTTGTTCTACGAGCAGTACTTC.

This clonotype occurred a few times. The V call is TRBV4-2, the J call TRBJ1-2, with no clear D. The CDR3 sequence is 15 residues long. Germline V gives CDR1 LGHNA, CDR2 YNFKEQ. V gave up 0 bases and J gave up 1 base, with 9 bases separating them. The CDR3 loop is CASSQESSNNYGYTF. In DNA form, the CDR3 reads TGTGCCAGCAGCCAAGAGTCCAGCAATAACTATGGCTACACCTTC.

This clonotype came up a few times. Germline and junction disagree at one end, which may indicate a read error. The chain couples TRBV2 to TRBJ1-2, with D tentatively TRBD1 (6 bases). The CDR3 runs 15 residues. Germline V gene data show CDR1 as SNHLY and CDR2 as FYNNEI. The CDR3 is CASSLERGENCGYTF. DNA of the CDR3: TGTGCCAGCAGTTTAGAAAGGGGGGAAAACTGTGGCTACACCTTC. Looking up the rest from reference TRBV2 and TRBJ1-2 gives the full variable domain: EPEVTQTPSHQVTQMGQEVILRCVPISNHLYFYWYRQILGQKVEFLVSFYNNEISEKSEIFDDQFSVERPDGSNFTLKIRSTKLEDSAMYFCASSLERGENCGYTFGSGTRLTVV.

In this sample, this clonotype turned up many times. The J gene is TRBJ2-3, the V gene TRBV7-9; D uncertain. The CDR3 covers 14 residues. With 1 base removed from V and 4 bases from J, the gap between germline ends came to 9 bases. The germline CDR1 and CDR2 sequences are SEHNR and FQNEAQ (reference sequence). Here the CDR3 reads CASSLGAGADTQYF. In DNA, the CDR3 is TGTGCCAGCAGCTTAGGGGCAGGAGCAGATACGCAGTATTTT.

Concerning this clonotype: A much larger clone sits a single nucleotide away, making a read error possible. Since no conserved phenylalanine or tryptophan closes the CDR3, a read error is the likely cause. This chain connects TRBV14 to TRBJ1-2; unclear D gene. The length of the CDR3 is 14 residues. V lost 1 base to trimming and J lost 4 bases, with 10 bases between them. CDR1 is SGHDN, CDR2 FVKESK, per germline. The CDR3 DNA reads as TGTGCCAGCAGCCAAGCTCGGGGTAGCTATGGCTACACCCTC. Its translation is CASSQARGSYGYTL.

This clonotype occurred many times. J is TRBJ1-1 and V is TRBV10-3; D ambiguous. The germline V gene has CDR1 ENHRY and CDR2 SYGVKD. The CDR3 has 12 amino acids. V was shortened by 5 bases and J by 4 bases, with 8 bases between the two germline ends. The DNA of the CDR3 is TGTGCCATCAGTTACGACGGCACTGAAGCTTTCTTT. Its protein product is CAISYDGTEAFF.

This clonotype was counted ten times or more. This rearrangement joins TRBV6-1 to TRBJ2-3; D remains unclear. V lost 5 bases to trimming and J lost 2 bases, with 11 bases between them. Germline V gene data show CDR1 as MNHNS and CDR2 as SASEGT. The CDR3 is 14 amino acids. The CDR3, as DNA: TGTGCCAGCAGTTCCAACACAGTCACAGATACGCAGTATTTT. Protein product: CASSSNTVTDTQYF.

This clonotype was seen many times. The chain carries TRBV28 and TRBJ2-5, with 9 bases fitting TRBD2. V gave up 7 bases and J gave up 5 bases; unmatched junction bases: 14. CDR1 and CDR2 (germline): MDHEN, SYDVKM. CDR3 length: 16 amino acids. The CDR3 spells CASTEGRGGTEETQYF. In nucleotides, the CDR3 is TGTGCCAGCACCGAGGGGCGGGGGGGTACTGAGGAGACCCAGTACTTC.

The CDR3 DNA follows: TGTGCCAGCAGTTACTCGCCTAGCGGCTCCTACGAGCAGTACTTC. It encodes CASSYSPSGSYEQYF. V is TRBV6-6 and J is TRBJ2-7, with 7 bases aligning to TRBD2. The trim removed 0 bases at V and 0 bases at J, leaving 2 bases unmatched. Germline values: CDR1 MNHNY, CDR2 SVGAGI (reference sequence). There are 15 residues in the CDR3.

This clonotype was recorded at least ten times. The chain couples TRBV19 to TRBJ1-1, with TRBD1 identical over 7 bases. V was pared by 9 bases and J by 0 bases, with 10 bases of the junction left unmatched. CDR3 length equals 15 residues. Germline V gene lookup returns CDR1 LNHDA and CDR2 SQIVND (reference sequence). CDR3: CASQNTDRMNTEAFF. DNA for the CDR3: TGTGCCAGCCAAAACACGGACAGGATGAACACTGAAGCTTTCTTT.

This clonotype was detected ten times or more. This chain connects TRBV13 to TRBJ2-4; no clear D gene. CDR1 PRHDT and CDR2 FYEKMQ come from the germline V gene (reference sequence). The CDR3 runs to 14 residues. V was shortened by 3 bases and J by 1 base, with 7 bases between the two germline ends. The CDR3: CASSFSHAKNIQYF. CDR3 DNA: TGTGCCAGCAGCTTCTCACATGCCAAAAACATTCAGTACTTC. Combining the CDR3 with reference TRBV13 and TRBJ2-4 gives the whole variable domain AAGVIQSPRHLIKEKRETATLKCYPIPRHDTVYWYQQGPGQDPQFLISFYEKMQSDKGSIPDRFSAQQFSDYHSELNMSSLELGDSALYFCASSFSHAKNIQYFGAGTRLSVL.

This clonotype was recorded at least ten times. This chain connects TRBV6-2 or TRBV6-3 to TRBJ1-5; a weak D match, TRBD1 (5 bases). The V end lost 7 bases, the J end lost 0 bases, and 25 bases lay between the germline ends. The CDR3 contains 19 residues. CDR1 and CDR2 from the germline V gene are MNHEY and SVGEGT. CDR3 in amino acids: CASTPQGDRVINSNQPQHF. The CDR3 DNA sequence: TGTGCCAGCACCCCCCAGGGCGACAGAGTAATCAATAGCAATCAGCCCCAGCATTTT.

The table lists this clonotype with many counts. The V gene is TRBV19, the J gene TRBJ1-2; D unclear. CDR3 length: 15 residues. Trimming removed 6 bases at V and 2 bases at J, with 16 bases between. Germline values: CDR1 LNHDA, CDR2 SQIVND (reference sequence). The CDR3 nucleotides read TGTGCCAGTAGGGACCTACTAATGCGGAACTATGGCTACACCTTC. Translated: CASRDLLMRNYGYTF. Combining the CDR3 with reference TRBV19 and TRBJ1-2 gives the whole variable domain DGGITQSPKYLFRKEGQNVTLSCEQNLNHDAMYWYRQDPGQGLRLIYYSQIVNDFQKGDIAEGYSVSREKKESFPLTVTSAQKNPTAFYLCASRDLLMRNYGYTFGSGTRLTVV.

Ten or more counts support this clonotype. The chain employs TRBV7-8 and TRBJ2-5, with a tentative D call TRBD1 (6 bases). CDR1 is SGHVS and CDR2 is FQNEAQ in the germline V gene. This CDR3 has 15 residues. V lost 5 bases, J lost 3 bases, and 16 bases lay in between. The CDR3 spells CASSQPGESKETQYF. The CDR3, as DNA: TGTGCCAGCAGCCAACCAGGGGAGTCCAAAGAGACCCAGTACTTC.